This TCR beta chain was observed in a study of blood T cells in healthy people across ages. Every participating donor contributed roughly 10 milliliters of peripheral blood through a draw. Germline trimming cut 2 bases from V and 2 bases from J; bases unmatched to any gene: 3. Germline CDR1 is SEHNR and CDR2 is FQNEAQ (reference sequence). The length of the CDR3 is 15 residues. Next came a second PCR, run for about 7 to 12 cycles, which used a sample-barcoded 5' primer along with a J-beta primer mix. The template-switch adaptor was a 5' adaptor with 12 random nucleotides. It tagged each cDNA molecule. TCRdb reprocessed the 5' RACE reads with MiXCR, giving one entry per CDR3 protein. In the table there are around 800,000 distinct CDR3 sequences, about 26% of which are singletons. This clonotype was found many times. The data also belong to a second study, concerning T cells of mothers and their children.

This TCR came from a boy between 10 and 17 years old in good health. V and J are TRBV7-9 and TRBJ2-5; 9 bases align to TRBD1. Material for sequencing was blood. The CDR3 region is CASSLTGGPQETQYF. The CDR3 nucleotides read TGTGCCAGCAGCTTAACAGGGGGCCCGCAAGAGACCCAGTACTTC. The full variable domain, rest sourced from reference TRBV7-9 and TRBJ2-5, is DTGVSQNPRHKITKRGQNVTFRCDPISEHNRLYWYRQTLGQGPEFLTYFQNEAQLEKSRLLSDRFSAERPKGSFSTLEIQRTEQGDSAMYLCASSLTGGPQETQYFGPGTRLLVL.